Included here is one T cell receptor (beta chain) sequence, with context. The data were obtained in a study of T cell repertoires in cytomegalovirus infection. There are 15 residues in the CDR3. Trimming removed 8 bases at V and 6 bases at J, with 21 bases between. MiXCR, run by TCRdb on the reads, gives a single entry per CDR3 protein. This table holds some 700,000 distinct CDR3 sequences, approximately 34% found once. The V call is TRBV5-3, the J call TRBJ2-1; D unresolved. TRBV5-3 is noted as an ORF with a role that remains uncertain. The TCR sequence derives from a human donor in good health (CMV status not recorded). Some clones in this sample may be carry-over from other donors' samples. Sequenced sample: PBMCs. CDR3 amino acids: CASSLHRVGLNEQFF. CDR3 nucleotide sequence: TGTGCCAGCAGCCTCCACCGGGTAGGGCTCAATGAGCAGTTCTTC.